The rows below give T cell receptor beta chains drawn from one sample of a study of blood T cells in healthy people across ages. A single record per CDR3 protein comes from TCRdb applying MiXCR to the 5' RACE reads. The data show 650,000 to 1,000,000 distinct CDR3 sequences, 30% to 45% seen once. The material sequenced was blood. These TCRs come from a man aged 18 to 29 in good health. Both conserved end residues are part of each CDR3. Fields, in order: CDR3 length, J gene, V gene, CDR3 protein.

length: 12
J: TRBJ2-2
V: TRBV29-1
CDR3: CSVHTNTGELFF

length: 13
J: TRBJ2-3
V: TRBV7-6
CDR3: CASSAYNGDTQYF

length: 15
J: TRBJ2-5
V: TRBV6-5
CDR3: CAGSYPGGGANEQYF

length: 16
J: TRBJ2-1
V: TRBV2
CDR3: CASSGSGGPSYNEQFF

length: 14
J: TRBJ1-2
V: TRBV5-1
CDR3: CASSLEGTAGGYTF

length: 15
J: TRBJ1-5
V: TRBV4-3
CDR3: CASSPDRNSNQPQHF

length: 15
J: TRBJ2-3
V: TRBV12-3/TRBV12-4
CDR3: CATRERGVNADTQYF

length: 14
J: TRBJ1-1
V: TRBV9
CDR3: CASSVDGTLGEAFF

length: 19
J: TRBJ2-2
V: TRBV27
CDR3: CASSLQRPQGMRTTGELFF

length: 16
J: TRBJ1-4
V: TRBV12-3/TRBV12-4
CDR3: CASSFGQGGVLEKLFF

length: 14
J: NA
V: TRBV6-2/TRBV6-3
CDR3: CASSRPVLWETQYF

length: 17
J: TRBJ2-1
V: TRBV20-1
CDR3: CSASDPGLAGTYNEQFF

length: 14
J: TRBJ2-3
V: TRBV5-1
CDR3: CASSLAGPPDTQYF

length: 14
J: TRBJ2-5
V: TRBV4-1
CDR3: CASSFGLAEETQYF

length: 14
J: TRBJ1-1
V: TRBV9
CDR3: CASSVGPVNTEAFF

length: 15
J: TRBJ2-7
V: TRBV6-2/TRBV6-3
CDR3: CASNNIGTDFYEQYF

length: 13
J: TRBJ1-5
V: TRBV20-1
CDR3: CSAPRQGHQPQHF

length: 15
J: TRBJ1-2
V: TRBV7-9
CDR3: CASSRTGPNLRGYTF

length: 20
J: TRBJ2-7
V: TRBV12-3/TRBV12-4
CDR3: CASSSILLRDRGIKLNVQYF

length: 15
J: TRBJ2-3
V: TRBV4-1
CDR3: CASSQVAGGWNTQYF

length: 14
J: TRBJ1-2
V: TRBV2
CDR3: CASSELGWDNGYTF

length: 15
J: TRBJ2-3
V: TRBV3-1
CDR3: CASSQRDRGTDTRYF

length: 16
J: TRBJ2-6
V: TRBV7-9
CDR3: CASSTTGGSGANVLTF

length: 16
J: TRBJ1-1
V: TRBV7-8
CDR3: CASSLDWVASVTEAFF

length: 15
J: TRBJ1-6
V: TRBV20-1
CDR3: CSARRMGGNRSPLHF

length: 15
J: TRBJ2-5
V: TRBV12-3/TRBV12-4
CDR3: CASSGTGGLSETQYF

length: 14
J: TRBJ2-1
V: TRBV20-1
CDR3: CSARRSGSKNEQFF

length: 15
J: TRBJ1-1
V: TRBV20-1
CDR3: CSARSRQHLNTEAFF

length: 16
J: TRBJ2-1
V: TRBV7-9
CDR3: CASSLSRDRAWNEQFF

length: 15
J: TRBJ1-1
V: TRBV7-2
CDR3: CASSLVGRGATEAFF

length: 13
J: TRBJ1-1
V: TRBV3-1
CDR3: CASSHRDTGEAFF

length: 11
J: TRBJ2-3
V: TRBV20-1
CDR3: CSARTQDTQYF

length: 15
J: TRBJ2-2
V: TRBV6-6
CDR3: CASNPNRRNTGELFF